These 19 T cell receptor beta chains came from one sample sequenced in a study of OX40 agonist ivuxolimab in advanced cancers. Repertoires were generated with immunoSEQ multiplex PCR, while TCRdb's copy carries only in-frame clones and drops some. The sample carries fewer than 95,000 clones, 75% to 95% recorded once. Sample: CD4+ or CD8+ T cells sorted from blood, taken in a trial of the OX40 agonist ivuxolimab. Every receptor here comes from an adult with an advanced solid tumor such as melanoma, head and neck, liver or kidney cancer.

As regards this clone: Other nucleotide sequences from this sample produce the same CDR3. V and J are TRBV20-1 and TRBJ1-1; no firm D call. Trimming cost V 3 bases and J 1 base, with 3 bases left between them. This CDR3 comprises 11 residues. Looked up from germline, CDR1 is DFQATT and CDR2 is SNEGSKA (reference sequence). The CDR3 DNA sequence: TGCAGTGCTAGGAGGAACACTGAAGCTTTCTTT. Its translation: CSARRNTEAFF.

J is TRBJ2-7 and V is TRBV6-6; 9 bases match TRBD2. Per germline, CDR1 MNHNY and CDR2 SVGAGI (reference sequence). V lost 5 bases, J lost 9 bases, and 8 bases stayed unmatched. The CDR3 is 13 residues long. The CDR3 protein is CASSGQLAGVQYF. The CDR3 bases are TGTGCCAGCAGTGGCCAACTAGCGGGTGTGCAGTACTTC.

With respect to this clone: Other DNA sequences in this sample translate to the same CDR3. V usage is TRBV7-9 and J usage is TRBJ1-1; 8 nucleotides agree with TRBD1. V lost 5 bases and J lost 3; bases outside the gene matches: 5. CDR1 and CDR2 (germline): SEHNR, FQNEAQ (reference sequence). The CDR3 covers 14 residues. The CDR3 reads CASSLQGGDTEAFF. CDR3 nucleotides: TGTGCCAGCAGCCTACAGGGGGGGGACACTGAAGCTTTCTTT.

Only one count was recorded for this clone. The rearrangement uses TRBV5-1 and TRBJ1-3; the match to TRBD1 covers 8 bases. CDR1 and CDR2 (germline): SGHRS, YFSETQ. This CDR3 has 15 residues. Trimming removed 4 bases from V and 4 bases from J; junction bases left unmatched: 7. The CDR3 sequence: CASSPGQGGGNTIYF. In DNA form, the CDR3 reads TGCGCCAGCAGCCCTGGACAGGGAGGGGGAAACACCATATATTTT.

This rearrangement joins TRBV27 to TRBJ2-3, with D perhaps assigned TRBD1 or TRBD2 (5 bases each). In germline, CDR1 is MNHEY, CDR2 SMNVEV (reference sequence). Trimming left V 2 bases short and J 1 base short, with 10 bases between. The CDR3 runs 15 residues. The CDR3 reads CASSLVPGRTDTQYF. The CDR3 bases are TGTGCCAGCAGTTTAGTACCGGGGCGCACAGATACGCAGTATTTT.

The chain has TRBV7-2 and TRBJ2-3; D is possibly TRBD1 (5 bases). The germline V gene encodes CDR1 SGHTA and CDR2 FQGNSA. The CDR3 extends over 13 amino acids. Trimming pared 10 bases from V and 4 bases from J, leaving 15 bases between. Here the CDR3 DNA reads TGTGCCATCGTAGCCAGGGCTGCAGATACGCAGTATTTT. Its translation: CAIVARAADTQYF.

This chain joins TRBV2 and TRBJ1-3; 9 bases align to TRBD1. The CDR3 totals 13 residues. From germline, CDR1 is SNHLY and CDR2 FYNNEI. V lost 8 bases and J lost 2; bases outside the gene matches: 1. CDR3: CASRQGAGNTIYF. The CDR3 nucleotides read TGTGCCAGCCGACAGGGGGCTGGAAACACCATATATTTT.

In its sample, this clone was seen once. The chain links TRBV7-2 to TRBJ2-3; 7 nucleotides agree with TRBD2. The length of the CDR3 is 14 residues. The germline V gene encodes CDR1 SGHTA and CDR2 FQGNSA. V was pared by 8 bases and J by 3 bases, with 8 bases of the junction left unmatched. DNA for the CDR3: TGTGCCAGCCGGAATGGGGGGGGGACAGATACGCAGTATTTT. Encoded protein: CASRNGGGTDTQYF.

The rearrangement uses TRBV6-6 and TRBJ1-1; D gene unclear. Germline V gene sequence: CDR1 MNHNY, CDR2 SVGAGI (reference sequence). Deletions cut 3 bases from V and 1 base from J, with 9 bases between. The CDR3 length is 14 residues. The CDR3: CASSYAGTNTEAFF. CDR3 nucleotide sequence: TGTGCCAGCAGTTATGCAGGAACGAACACTGAAGCTTTCTTT.

The rearrangement links TRBV19 to TRBJ1-3; D not certain. The length of the CDR3 is 12 residues. V was trimmed by 7 bases and J by 2 bases, leaving 6 bases between them. Germline V CDR1 and CDR2: LNHDA, SQIVND (reference sequence). The CDR3 DNA follows: TGTGCCAGTATTTCCCCTGGAAACACCATATATTTT. Residues: CASISPGNTIYF.

The chain has TRBV4-1 and TRBJ1-4; TRBD1 matches at 8 bases. Germline V gene lookup returns CDR1 MGHRA and CDR2 YSYEKL. Losses at the gene ends were 1 base for V and 1 base for J; bases not matched to a gene: 5. The CDR3 consists of 17 residues. CDR3 in DNA: TGCGCCAGCAGCCAAGGACAGGGGTTGGGAACTAATGAAAAACTGTTTTTT. Amino acid sequence: CASSQGQGLGTNEKLFF.

V and J are TRBV6-6 and TRBJ2-2; TRBD2 aligns across 7 bases. After removal of 6 bases from V and 0 bases from J, the junction contained 7 bases not matched to a gene. The CDR3 runs to 16 residues. Germline V lookup: CDR1 MNHNY, CDR2 SVGAGI (reference sequence). CDR3 bases: TGTGCCAGCAGCCTCTTCGGGGGGACGAACACCGGGGAGCTGTTTTTT. Translation: CASSLFGGTNTGELFF.

This chain uses TRBV28 with TRBJ2-1; 8 nucleotides align to TRBD1. The germline CDR1 and CDR2 sequences are MDHEN and SYDVKM. The length of the CDR3 is 15 residues. V was pared by 6 bases and J by 3 bases, with 7 bases of the junction left unmatched. CDR3 sequence reads: CASRQRQGSYNEQFF. For the CDR3, the DNA is TGTGCCAGCAGGCAAAGACAGGGGAGCTACAATGAGCAGTTCTTC.

V usage is TRBV10-3 and J usage is TRBJ2-5, with D unclear. Trimming pared 1 base from V and 5 bases from J, leaving 5 bases between. Germline loops: CDR1 ENHRY, CDR2 SYGVKD. This CDR3 has 12 residues. The CDR3 reads CAISEFGETQYF. DNA of the CDR3: TGTGCCATCAGTGAGTTTGGGGAGACCCAGTACTTC.

V gene TRBV5-1 combines with J gene TRBJ2-6, with a tentative D call TRBD1 (6 bases). The length of the CDR3 is 16 residues. V gave up 4 bases and J gave up 2 bases, with 13 bases separating them. Per germline, CDR1 SGHRS and CDR2 YFSETQ. DNA for the CDR3: TGCGCCAGCAGCACGGACGGGACACCTGGGGCCAACGTCCTGACTTTC. It specifies CASSTDGTPGANVLTF. The full variable domain, rest sourced from reference TRBV5-1 and TRBJ2-6, is KAGVTQTPRYLIKTRGQQVTLSCSPISGHRSVSWYQQTPGQGLQFLFEYFSETQRNKGNFPGRFSGRQFSNSRSEMNVSTLELGDSALYLCASSTDGTPGANVLTFGAGSRLTVL.

The genes are TRBV29-1 and TRBJ2-1; D is possibly TRBD1 or TRBD2 (5 bases each). The V and J ends lost 0 bases and 5 bases respectively, with 23 bases between them. Germline loops: CDR1 SQVTM, CDR2 ANQGSEA. This CDR3 has 18 amino acids. The CDR3 coding sequence is TGCAGCGTTGAAGATCTCCGTAAGGGGCGGGTCTTCAACAATGAGCAGTTCTTC. This codes for CSVEDLRKGRVFNNEQFF.

This chain joins TRBV19 and TRBJ1-2; D is uncertain. V was cut by 5 bases and J by 7 bases, with 17 bases left in between. CDR1 and CDR2 (germline): LNHDA, SQIVND (reference sequence). The CDR3 runs to 14 residues. The CDR3 loop is CASSPLPDIAGYTF. CDR3 nucleotide sequence: TGTGCCAGTAGTCCCCTCCCCGACATAGCTGGCTACACCTTC.

This sequence joins TRBV19 and TRBJ2-2, with D possibly matching TRBD2 (5 bases). This CDR3 comprises 13 residues. Trimming took 2 bases from V and 4 from J, leaving 5 bases between them. Germline CDR1 reads LNHDA; CDR2 reads SQIVND (reference sequence). The CDR3 protein is CASSIRGTGELFF. CDR3 coding DNA: TGTGCCAGTAGTATACGGGGCACCGGGGAGCTGTTTTTT.

The chain couples TRBV19 to TRBJ2-2; maybe TRBD2 (5 bases). CDR1 and CDR2 (germline): LNHDA, SQIVND (reference sequence). The CDR3 has 14 amino acids. The V and J ends lost 7 bases and 5 bases respectively, with 14 bases between them. The CDR3, as DNA: TGTGCCAGTATGTCGCAACGAGGGACCGGGGAGCTGTTTTTT. It codes for CASMSQRGTGELFF. The full variable domain, completed using reference TRBV19 and TRBJ2-2, is DGGITQSPKYLFRKEGQNVTLSCEQNLNHDAMYWYRQDPGQGLRLIYYSQIVNDFQKGDIAEGYSVSREKKESFPLTVTSAQKNPTAFYLCASMSQRGTGELFFGEGSRLTVL.